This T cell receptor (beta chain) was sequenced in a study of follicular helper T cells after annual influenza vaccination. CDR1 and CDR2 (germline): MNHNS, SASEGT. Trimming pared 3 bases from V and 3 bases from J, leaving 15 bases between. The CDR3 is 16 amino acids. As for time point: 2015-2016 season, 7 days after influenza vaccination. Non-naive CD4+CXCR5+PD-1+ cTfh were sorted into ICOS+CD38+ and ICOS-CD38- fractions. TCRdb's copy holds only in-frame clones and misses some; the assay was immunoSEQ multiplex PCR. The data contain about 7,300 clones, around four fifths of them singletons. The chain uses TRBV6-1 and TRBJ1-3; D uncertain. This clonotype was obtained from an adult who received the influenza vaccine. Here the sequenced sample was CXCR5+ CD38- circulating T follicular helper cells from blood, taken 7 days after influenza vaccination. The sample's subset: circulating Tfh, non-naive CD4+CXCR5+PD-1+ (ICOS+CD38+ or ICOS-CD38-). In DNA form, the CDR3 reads TGTGCCAGCAGTGATTGGGTGGGAAGAGGTGGAAACACCATATATTTT. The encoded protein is CASSDWVGRGGNTIYF.